The 28 T cell receptor beta chains in this list originate from one sample, sequenced in a study of T cells in Graves' hyperthyroidism and ophthalmopathy. Amplified TCR beta CDR3 regions came from RNA transcripts. Using the HTBI primer set, a first-round RT-PCR was run on the TCR CDR3. A single record per CDR3 protein comes from TCRdb applying MiXCR to the multiplex PCR reads. Here the sample spans fewer than 250,000 distinct CDR3 sequences, about 17% being singletons. Sequencing was carried out using blood. Receptors originate from a woman in her late teens or twenties with Graves' ophthalmopathy.

This clonotype was counted at least ten times. The J gene is TRBJ2-1, the V gene TRBV3-1, with TRBD2 as a possible D gene (5 bases). There are 16 residues in the CDR3. Germline loops: CDR1 LGHDT, CDR2 YNNKEL (reference sequence). The germline V and J ends were trimmed by 0 bases and 7 bases, with 16 bases remaining between them. CDR3 bases: TGTGCCAGCAGCCAAGATCGGCGGACGGGGAGAAATGAGCAGTTCTTC. Protein product: CASSQDRRTGRNEQFF.

The sample holds a few counts of this clonotype. The chain uses TRBV19 and TRBJ1-1, with a weak D call TRBD1 (6 bases). V gave up 6 bases and J gave up 5 bases, with 16 bases separating them. The CDR3 spans 14 residues. Germline V CDR1 and CDR2: LNHDA, SQIVND (reference sequence). CDR3 sequence reads: CASSTQGWGTEAFF. The CDR3 coding sequence is TGTGCCAGTAGCACACAGGGTTGGGGGACTGAAGCTTTCTTT.

This clonotype was recorded many times. The genes are TRBV27 and TRBJ1-4; tentative D call: TRBD1 (5 bases). Germline CDR1 reads MNHEY; CDR2 reads SMNVEV (reference sequence). Trimming removed 6 bases at V and 8 bases at J, with 16 bases between. This CDR3 region has 14 residues. As DNA, the CDR3 is TGTGCCAGCAGCCGAATAGGGGAATGGGAAAAACTGTTTTTT. Translation: CASSRIGEWEKLFF.

The chain combines TRBV30 with TRBJ1-1; 8 bases agree with TRBD1. V lost 2 bases, J lost 3 bases, and 2 bases stayed unmatched. Germline V CDR1 and CDR2: GTSNPN, SVGIG (reference sequence). This CDR3 region has 13 residues. The CDR3 here is CAWSLTGDTEAFF. Here the CDR3 DNA reads TGTGCCTGGAGTCTGACAGGGGACACTGAAGCTTTCTTT. The entire variable domain, with the rest obtained from reference TRBV30 and TRBJ1-1, is as follows: SQTIHQWPATLVQPVGSPLSLECTVEGTSNPNLYWYRQAAGRGLQLLFYSVGIGQISSEVPQNLSASRPQDRQFILSSKKLLLSDSGFYLCAWSLTGDTEAFFGQGTRLTVV.

The chain is built from TRBV18 and TRBJ1-1; TRBD1 agrees at 8 bases. J lost 6 bases, V lost 8 bases, and 5 bases had no gene match. The CDR3 extends over 12 amino acids. Germline V gene data show CDR1 as KGHSH and CDR2 as LQKENI. The CDR3 region has the DNA TGTGCCAGCAAACAGGGGGATTCTGAAGCTTTCTTT. This sequence encodes CASKQGDSEAFF.

This clonotype has a handful of counts. The chain uses TRBV4-3 and TRBJ2-1; TRBD1 agrees at 8 bases. V lost 4 bases, J lost 7 bases, and 6 bases stayed unmatched. The CDR3 is 14 residues long. Germline V gene data show CDR1 as LGHNA and CDR2 as YSLEER. CDR3 DNA: TGCGCCAGCAGCCGGGACAGGCCATCGAATGAGCAGTTCTTC. Protein sequence: CASSRDRPSNEQFF.

This clonotype was seen repeatedly, ten times or more. The rearrangement joins TRBV6-1 to TRBJ1-2, with TRBD1 matching over 9 bases. The germline V gene has CDR1 MNHNS and CDR2 SASEGT. This CDR3 spans 15 amino acids. J gave up 8 bases and V 5 bases, and 12 bases lay outside the gene matches. The CDR3 nucleotides read TGTGCCAGCAGTCTCCCCGGGACAGGGTGGAAAGGCTACACCTTC. This gives the protein CASSLPGTGWKGYTF.

This clonotype has a count of ten or more. V is TRBV4-2 and J is TRBJ1-2; 9 nucleotides agree with TRBD1. From germline, CDR1 is LGHNA and CDR2 YNFKEQ. There are 14 residues in the CDR3. Trimming at V came to 4 bases and at J to 5 bases, leaving 5 bases not matched to a gene. The CDR3 is CASSPTGQGYGYTF. As DNA, the CDR3 is TGTGCCAGCAGCCCGACCGGACAGGGGTATGGCTACACCTTC.

This clonotype was detected ten times or more. This chain uses TRBV30 with TRBJ1-1; 9 positions match TRBD1. V gave up 3 bases and J gave up 7 bases; unmatched junction bases: 6. CDR3 length: 13 residues. Germline CDR1 GTSNPN, CDR2 SVGIG (reference sequence). DNA of the CDR3: TGTGCCTGGAGCCAACAGGGGGCCGGTGAAGCTTTCTTT. Translated, it gives CAWSQQGAGEAFF.

The chain combines TRBV24-1 with TRBJ1-4; maybe TRBD1 (5 bases). With 2 bases removed from V and 3 bases from J, the gap between germline ends came to 12 bases. This CDR3 region has 16 residues. Germline assignment: CDR1 KGHDR and CDR2 SFDVKD. DNA for the CDR3: TGTGCCACCAGTGATTCCAGGGAGCAGTCTAATGAAAAACTGTTTTTT. Translation gives CATSDSREQSNEKLFF.

This clonotype occurred a few times. V gene TRBV7-2 combines with J gene TRBJ2-6; D is uncertain. Germline V CDR1 and CDR2: SGHTA, FQGNSA. V was clipped by 3 bases and J by 0 bases, with 6 bases between them. The CDR3 extends over 15 amino acids. This chain's CDR3 is CASSFGSSGANVLTF. The CDR3 coding sequence is TGTGCCAGCAGCTTTGGTAGCTCTGGGGCCAACGTCCTGACTTTC.

This clonotype was detected ten times or more. V usage is TRBV6-1 and J usage is TRBJ2-1, with 7 bases identical to TRBD1. CDR1 is MNHNS, CDR2 SASEGT, per germline. V lost 5 bases, J lost 7 bases, and 5 bases stayed unmatched. The CDR3 loop spans 13 amino acids. CDR3 sequence reads: CASSWNRGNEQFF. CDR3 DNA sequence: TGTGCCAGCAGTTGGAACAGGGGAAATGAGCAGTTCTTC.

This clonotype has at least ten counts. V usage is TRBV3-1 and J usage is TRBJ2-2; TRBD2 matches at 8 bases. CDR1 and CDR2 from the germline V gene are LGHDT and YNNKEL (reference sequence). V lost 5 bases and J lost 8; bases outside the gene matches: 16. The CDR3 runs 17 residues. CDR3 region: CASSYSPGLEVWGELFF. CDR3 bases: TGTGCCAGCAGCTACTCTCCGGGACTAGAAGTCTGGGGGGAGCTGTTTTTT.

This clonotype was counted at least ten times. This rearrangement joins TRBV18 to TRBJ2-7, with D hard to call. The V gene lost 5 bases and the J gene lost 3 bases, with 14 bases spanning the gap. Germline V gene sequence: CDR1 KGHSH, CDR2 LQKENI. This CDR3 spans 14 amino acids. In nucleotides, the CDR3 is TGTGCCAGCTCAGTAGGGTCGGATTACTACGAGCAGTACTTC. This encodes CASSVGSDYYEQYF.

This clonotype appeared many times. The genes are TRBV3-1 and TRBJ1-1; the D gene is possibly TRBD1 (5 bases). With 1 base removed from V and 0 bases from J, the gap between germline ends came to 12 bases. The CDR3 is 16 residues long. Germline lookup yields CDR1 LGHDT and CDR2 YNNKEL (reference sequence). The CDR3 nucleotides are TGTGCCAGCAGCCAAGGCAGGGCCCGACTGAACACTGAAGCTTTCTTT. Protein: CASSQGRARLNTEAFF. Full variable domain (remainder filled in from reference TRBV3-1 and TRBJ1-1): DTAVSQTPKYLVTQMGNDKSIKCEQNLGHDTMYWYKQDSKKFLKIMFSYNNKELIINETVPNRFSPKSPDKAHLNLHINSLELGDSAVYFCASSQGRARLNTEAFFGQGTRLTVV.

This clonotype was seen at least ten times. V gene TRBV20-1 combines with J gene TRBJ2-4; TRBD1 matches 7 bases. Looked up from germline, CDR1 is DFQATT and CDR2 is SNEGSKA (reference sequence). J gave up 1 base and V 3 bases, and 0 bases lay outside the gene matches. This CDR3 spans 13 amino acids. CDR3: CSARDRAKNIQYF. Here the CDR3 DNA reads TGCAGTGCTAGGGACAGGGCCAAAAACATTCAGTACTTC.

The chain employs TRBV4-3 and TRBJ2-1, with 11 bases aligning to TRBD2. The V gene end was trimmed by 4 bases and the J gene end by 8 bases; junction bases not matched to a gene: 10. CDR1 is LGHNA and CDR2 is YSLEER in the germline V gene. CDR3 length: 16 residues. The CDR3: CASSRYSGRAGDEQFF. As DNA, the CDR3 is TGCGCCAGCAGCCGATATAGCGGGAGGGCCGGCGATGAGCAGTTCTTC.

Ten or more counts support this clonotype. This chain uses TRBV5-1 with TRBJ1-2; no firm D call. The CDR3 sequence is 14 residues long. Germline V gene sequence: CDR1 SGHRS, CDR2 YFSETQ. V gave up 0 bases and J gave up 0 bases, with 6 bases separating them. In nucleotides, the CDR3 is TGCGCCAGCAGCTTGGACGGGGCTAACTATGGCTACACCTTC. Its protein product is CASSLDGANYGYTF.

This clonotype was counted ten times or more. The V call is TRBV6-1, the J call TRBJ2-4, with 10 bases lining up with TRBD2. The CDR3 has 16 residues. In germline, CDR1 is MNHNS, CDR2 SASEGT. V shed 5 bases, J shed 6 bases, and the junction held 10 bases outside the gene matches. CDR3: CASSSEREGRLNIQYF. The CDR3 DNA reads TGTGCCAGCAGTTCTGAGCGGGAGGGCCGTTTAAACATTCAGTACTTC.

This clonotype has just a few counts. This chain uses TRBV5-1 with TRBJ2-6; D is unclear. V shed 4 bases and J shed 0 bases, with 14 bases lying between them. CDR1 and CDR2 (germline): SGHRS, YFSETQ. The CDR3 has 17 residues. CDR3 sequence reads: CASSASGPNSGANVLTF. The CDR3 nucleotides are TGCGCCAGCAGCGCCTCCGGACCGAACTCTGGGGCCAACGTCCTGACTTTC.

This chain uses TRBV6-4 with TRBJ2-2; TRBD2 agrees at 10 bases. This CDR3 contains 16 residues. After removal of 0 bases from V and 3 bases from J, the junction contained 1 base not matched to a gene. CDR1 and CDR2 (germline): MRHNA, SNTAGT. The CDR3 spells CASSDSGTSDTGELFF. Written as DNA, the CDR3 is TGTGCCAGCAGTGACTCCGGGACTAGCGACACCGGGGAGCTGTTTTTT.

This clonotype was observed a few times. The chain employs TRBV19 and TRBJ1-4; D gene uncertain. V gave up 5 bases and J gave up 0 bases, with 7 bases separating them. The CDR3 has 14 residues. Germline CDR1 and CDR2: LNHDA and SQIVND (reference sequence). The CDR3 spells CASSWSATNEKLFF. The DNA of the CDR3 is TGTGCCAGTAGTTGGTCTGCAACTAATGAAAAACTGTTTTTT.

Many counts were recorded for this clonotype. The rearrangement joins TRBV18 to TRBJ2-1; D is perhaps TRBD1 (5 bases). There are 15 residues in the CDR3. Germline lookup yields CDR1 KGHSH and CDR2 LQKENI. V lost 2 bases, J lost 12 bases, and 20 bases lay in between. CDR3 amino acids: CASSPGSGKVRRQFF. The CDR3 coding sequence is TGTGCCAGCTCACCAGGGTCAGGGAAAGTAAGACGGCAGTTCTTC.

This clonotype was counted between two and nine times. The rearrangement links TRBV6-6 to TRBJ1-1; D not certain. CDR3 length: 14 residues. CDR1 and CDR2 from the germline V gene are MNHNY and SVGAGI (reference sequence). V was pared by 2 bases and J by 1 base, with 8 bases between. The CDR3 DNA reads as TGTGCCAGCAGTTACGGTAGTCAGAACACTGAAGCTTTCTTT. This encodes CASSYGSQNTEAFF.

The chain combines TRBV2 with TRBJ1-5; 8 positions match TRBD1. The germline CDR1 and CDR2 sequences are SNHLY and FYNNEI. V lost 3 bases to trimming and J lost 4 bases; unmatched junction nucleotides: 5. CDR3 length: 15 residues. The CDR3 region has the DNA TGTGCCAGCAGTGACGCAGGGGGCAGGAATCAGCCCCAGCATTTT. This sequence encodes CASSDAGGRNQPQHF.

This chain connects TRBV4-1 to TRBJ2-2, with 8 bases fitting TRBD2. Germline V gene data show CDR1 as MGHRA and CDR2 as YSYEKL. This CDR3 has 16 amino acids. V was pared by 6 bases and J by 4 bases, with 10 bases of the junction left unmatched. Here the CDR3 DNA reads TGCGCCAGCAGTTTGGGGGGACTAGATCTCACCGGGGAGCTGTTTTTT. Its translation: CASSLGGLDLTGELFF.

This clonotype was seen ten or more times. This chain joins TRBV12-3 or TRBV12-4 and TRBJ2-6; TRBD1 aligns across 10 bases. The junction had 10 bases not matched to a gene; V was cut back by 6 bases and J by 2 bases. CDR3 length: 18 residues. The CDR3 spells CASRPGQGMGAGANVLTF. In DNA, the CDR3 is TGTGCCAGCAGGCCGGGACAGGGGATGGGGGCTGGGGCCAACGTCCTGACTTTC.

The rearrangement joins TRBV29-1 to TRBJ1-2; no clear D gene. The length of the CDR3 is 13 residues. Trimming removed 5 bases at V and 3 bases at J, with 13 bases between. Per germline, CDR1 SQVTM and CDR2 ANQGSEA. The CDR3 sequence: CSVLPGNDYGYTF. CDR3 coding DNA: TGCAGCGTTCTTCCGGGTAATGACTATGGCTACACCTTC.